The clone carrying this TCR beta chain was found many times. V lost 5 bases and J 2 bases, leaving 10 bases between the germline ends. The CDR3 spans 14 residues. This specimen belongs to a study of identical twins. Healthy Caucasians made up all donors. TCRdb processed the 5' RACE reads anew with MiXCR; each CDR3 protein has one entry. The profile shows some 300,000 distinct CDR3 sequences, approximately 13% of them singletons. The same data also went into a second study, on yellow fever vaccine responses in identical twins.

Sequenced input: CD8+ T cells sorted from blood. The chain is built from TRBV12-3 or TRBV12-4 and TRBJ2-1; a weak D match, TRBD1 (6 bases). The receptor was isolated from a woman under 30 in good health. DNA of the CDR3: TGTGCCAGCAGTACCGGGACACCCTACAATGAGCAGTTCTTC. As protein: CASSTGTPYNEQFF.